The 30 T cell receptor beta chains below come from one sample, sequenced in a study of post-analysis software for immune sequencing data (dated by TCRdb to 2014 to 2015). Study-wide conclusions, independent of this receptor: Patients showed significantly higher frequencies than controls for roughly five TRBV segments, among them TRBV5-6, TRBV5-1 and TRBV20-1.

No antigen has been identified for these receptors. Library creation used PCR. Reads for this sample came from an Illumina HiSeq 2500. Unique molecular identifiers were incorporated into TCR beta cDNA libraries to reduce PCR and sequencing biases. TCRdb redid the processing of the public reads, applying fastp at Q25 and MiXCR, and retained in-frame beta chains. Duplicate CDR3 protein sequences are folded into a single record with the most common DNA and genes. The sample table shows under 650,000 distinct CDR3 sequences, and around 47% are seen once. The ten largest clones take up roughly 1.7% of the sample. The sample was blood. The receptors stem from a girl between 10 and 17 years old with multiple sclerosis.

This clonotype has a handful of counts. This clone may be a read error of a much larger clone one base away. V and J are TRBV29-1 and TRBJ2-5; D is tentatively TRBD1 or TRBD2 (5 bases each). CDR3 length equals 14 residues. V shed 6 bases and J shed 2 bases, with 16 bases lying between them. Germline V CDR1 and CDR2: SQVTM, ANQGSEA. For the CDR3, the DNA is TGCAGCGTAACCGGGGCAGCGATTCAAGAGACCCAGTACTTC. It yields the protein CSVTGAAIQETQYF.

In its sample, this clonotype was seen a few times. J is TRBJ1-2 and V is TRBV5-1; D is possibly TRBD1 (5 bases). The CDR3 extends over 12 amino acids. V was trimmed by 3 bases and J by 8 bases, leaving 11 bases between them. The germline CDR1 and CDR2 sequences are SGHRS and YFSETQ. This chain's CDR3 is CASSSGLGGYTF. Here the CDR3 DNA reads TGCGCCAGCAGCTCAGGGTTGGGCGGCTACACCTTC. The variable domain in full, with the rest retrieved from reference TRBV5-1 and TRBJ1-2, is KAGVTQTPRYLIKTRGQQVTLSCSPISGHRSVSWYQQTPGQGLQFLFEYFSETQRNKGNFPGRFSGRQFSNSRSEMNVSTLELGDSALYLCASSSGLGGYTFGSGTRLTVV.

The chain uses TRBV7-8 and TRBJ2-1; D gene unclear. The CDR3 covers 13 residues. Trimming took 3 bases from V and 5 from J, leaving 8 bases between them. CDR1 is SGHVS, CDR2 FQNEAQ, per germline. CDR3 nucleotides: TGTGCCAGCAGCTTTCGCACTCACAATGAGCAGTTCTTC. Its translation is CASSFRTHNEQFF.

The V and J genes are TRBV29-1 and TRBJ2-3; D unresolved. With 2 bases removed from V and 2 bases from J, the gap between germline ends came to 5 bases. Germline V gene lookup returns CDR1 SQVTM and CDR2 ANQGSEA. The CDR3 has 12 amino acids. This CDR3 reads CSVEQATDTQYF. The CDR3 DNA reads TGCAGCGTTGAACAGGCCACAGATACGCAGTATTTT.

There are a few counts of this clonotype. The chain couples TRBV3-1 to TRBJ2-7; 15 bases match TRBD2. The CDR3 length is 16 residues. Germline V gene sequence: CDR1 LGHDT, CDR2 YNNKEL (reference sequence). Trimming cost V 4 bases and J 4 bases; bases outside gene matches: 5. CDR3 nucleotides: TGTGCCAGCAGCCTGGGACTAGCGGGAGGAATTTACGAGCAGTACTTC. It translates to CASSLGLAGGIYEQYF.

Points on this clonotype: A much larger clonotype is one base distant, so this may be a read error. The chain recombines TRBV29-1 with TRBJ2-5, with a weak D call TRBD1 (6 bases). There are 12 residues in the CDR3. V was cut by 5 bases and J by 7 bases, with 14 bases left in between. Germline values: CDR1 SQVTM, CDR2 ANQGSEA. The CDR3 loop is CSVKQGGGTQYF. The DNA of the CDR3 is TGCAGCGTTAAACAGGGCGGTGGGACCCAGTACTTC.

This clonotype was counted a few times. The rearrangement joins TRBV4-2 to TRBJ2-3; 9 bases are a match to TRBD1. This CDR3 contains 16 residues. Germline assignment: CDR1 LGHNA and CDR2 YNFKEQ. Trimming at V came to 2 bases and at J to 2 bases, leaving 5 bases not matched to a gene. CDR3 sequence reads: CASSQSGQGPTDTQYF. The CDR3 nucleotides are TGTGCCAGCAGCCAATCGGGACAGGGACCCACAGATACGCAGTATTTT.

The chain links TRBV7-9 to TRBJ1-6; D not certain. CDR3 length: 12 amino acids. Germline V gene data show CDR1 as SEHNR and CDR2 as FQNEAQ (reference sequence). The V gene lost 6 bases and the J gene lost 8 bases, with 8 bases spanning the gap. CDR3 residues: CASRSQDSPLHF. The CDR3 DNA reads TGTGCCAGCAGGTCCCAGGATTCACCCCTCCACTTT.

The CDR3 nucleotides are TGTGCCAGCAGGCCTGGACTAAATAAAAACATTCAGTACTTC. Translating it yields CASRPGLNKNIQYF. The J gene is TRBJ2-4, the V gene TRBV12-3 or TRBV12-4, with a tentative D call TRBD2 (6 bases). V lost 6 bases and J 4 bases, leaving 13 bases between the germline ends. This CDR3 is 14 amino acids long.

This clonotype has only one observation. V is TRBV6-5 and J is TRBJ1-2; D possibly corresponds to TRBD1 (5 bases). Trimming pared 0 bases from V and 11 bases from J, leaving 16 bases between. Germline values: CDR1 MNHEY, CDR2 SVGAGI. CDR3 length: 14 amino acids. CDR3 sequence reads: CASSYSGRWQGYTF. The CDR3 nucleotides are TGTGCCAGCAGTTACTCAGGGAGGTGGCAGGGTTACACCTTC.

The rearrangement joins TRBV20-1 to TRBJ2-5; TRBD1 aligns across 7 bases. CDR1 is DFQATT and CDR2 is SNEGSKA in the germline V gene (reference sequence). This CDR3 is built from 14 residues. With V trimmed by 3 bases and J by 5 bases, 9 bases remained unmatched. Here the CDR3 DNA reads TGCAGTGCTAGGATACAGGGGTCCGGGGAGACCCAGTACTTC. Residues: CSARIQGSGETQYF.

The genes are TRBV29-1 and TRBJ2-6, with D maybe TRBD1 (6 bases). Trimming shortened V by 6 bases and J by 4 bases, and 7 bases separated the two germline ends. CDR3 length: 12 residues. The germline CDR1 and CDR2 sequences are SQVTM and ANQGSEA. The CDR3 loop reads CSVGTGANVLTF. For the CDR3, the DNA is TGCAGCGTGGGGACAGGGGCCAACGTCCTGACTTTC.

The CDR3 DNA sequence: TGTGCCAGCAGTTTTTGGCAGTCCGAGCAGTACTTC. Its protein product is CASSFWQSEQYF. The rearrangement links TRBV12-3 or TRBV12-4 to TRBJ2-7; D unresolved. The CDR3 has 12 amino acids. V was clipped by 3 bases and J by 6 bases, with 9 bases between them.

The chain combines TRBV12-3 or TRBV12-4 with TRBJ2-3, with 10 bases fitting TRBD1. V was pared by 8 bases and J by 4 bases, with 3 bases of the junction left unmatched. The CDR3 totals 13 residues. The CDR3 DNA follows: TGTGCCAGCGGGACAGGGGACGCAGATACGCAGTATTTT. Protein product: CASGTGDADTQYF.

The chain combines TRBV3-1 with TRBJ1-2; D is possibly TRBD1 (5 bases). With 4 bases removed from V and 6 bases from J, the gap between germline ends came to 12 bases. The length of the CDR3 is 13 residues. Per the germline V gene, CDR1 is LGHDT and CDR2 is YNNKEL (reference sequence). CDR3 region: CASSRRQLDGYTF. CDR3 coding DNA: TGTGCCAGCAGCCGACGACAGTTGGATGGCTACACCTTC.

CDR3 amino acids: CASSEGLAGTYNEQFF. In DNA, the CDR3 is TGCGCCAGCAGTGAGGGGCTAGCGGGAACCTACAATGAGCAGTTCTTC. The genes are TRBV10-1 and TRBJ2-1; TRBD2 matches at 9 bases. V gave up 2 bases and J gave up 2 bases; unmatched junction bases: 4. Germline CDR1 is WNHNN and CDR2 is SYGVQD (reference sequence). The CDR3 is 16 residues long.

A few counts support this clonotype. V is TRBV12-3 or TRBV12-4 and J is TRBJ2-7; no clear D. The CDR3 contains 14 residues. Between the trimmed V and J ends, which lost 2 bases and 0 bases, there was a span of 8 bases. CDR3 nucleotide sequence: TGTGCCAGCAGTTTAACACTCAGCTCCTACGAGCAGTACTTC. Protein product: CASSLTLSSYEQYF.

The chain joins TRBV6-6 to TRBJ2-5, with unresolved D. CDR3 length equals 16 residues. The V end was cut by 3 bases, the J end by 11 bases, with 25 bases between. Germline V gives CDR1 MNHNY, CDR2 SVGAGI (reference sequence). CDR3 bases: TGTGCCAGCAGTTATAGCATATCCTCCTCCCTAGAGCAGCAGTACTTC. This gives the protein CASSYSISSSLEQQYF.

This clonotype came up a few times. This chain links TRBV4-1 with TRBJ2-3; D remains unclear. The CDR3 is made up of 16 amino acids. Per germline, CDR1 MGHRA and CDR2 YSYEKL. The germline V and J ends were trimmed by 1 base and 3 bases, with 14 bases remaining between them. The CDR3 is CASSQAPSLGTDTQYF. CDR3 coding DNA: TGCGCCAGCAGCCAAGCGCCCTCCTTGGGGACAGATACGCAGTATTTT.

This clonotype showed up just once. The chain recombines TRBV29-1 with TRBJ1-5; the D is unclear. CDR3 length: 13 amino acids. With 4 bases removed from V and 1 base from J, the gap between germline ends came to 8 bases. The germline gives CDR1 SQVTM, CDR2 ANQGSEA. The CDR3 sequence is CSVGAASNQPQHF. In DNA form, the CDR3 reads TGCAGCGTTGGGGCAGCGAGCAATCAGCCCCAGCATTTT.

The chain is built from TRBV4-1 and TRBJ1-2; a possible D gene is TRBD1 (5 bases). The germline V gene encodes CDR1 MGHRA and CDR2 YSYEKL. V was clipped by 0 bases and J by 4 bases, with 6 bases between them. This CDR3 region has 13 residues. CDR3 region: CASSQDGTYGYTF. As DNA, the CDR3 is TGCGCCAGCAGCCAAGATGGGACCTATGGCTACACCTTC.

With regard to this clonotype: The junction differs from germline at one of its ends, possibly a read error. The V and J genes are TRBV19 and TRBJ2-5, with D uncertain. Germline CDR1 and CDR2: LNHDA and SQIVND (reference sequence). The CDR3 runs 13 residues. The CDR3 is CASATVYQETKYF. For the CDR3, the DNA is TGTGCCAGTGCTACGGTGTACCAAGAGACCAAGTACTTC. Full variable domain (rest looked up from reference TRBV19 and TRBJ2-5): DGGITQSPKYLFRKEGQNVTLSCEQNLNHDAMYWYRQDPGQGLRLIYYSQIVNDFQKGDIAEGYSVSREKKESFPLTVTSAQKNPTAFYLCASATVYQETKYFGPGTRLLVL.

This clonotype was observed a few times. The CDR3 sequence is CASSTGTGYQYF. Here the CDR3 DNA reads TGTGCCAGCAGCACCGGGACAGGGTACCAGTACTTC. The V gene is TRBV13, the J gene TRBJ2-5, with 9 bases lining up with TRBD1. This CDR3 is 12 amino acids long. V was pared by 5 bases and J by 10 bases, with 5 bases of the junction left unmatched. CDR1 is PRHDT and CDR2 is FYEKMQ in the germline V gene (reference sequence).

V gene TRBV29-1 combines with J gene TRBJ1-2, with D hard to call. The germline V gene has CDR1 SQVTM and CDR2 ANQGSEA. V shed 6 bases and J shed 13 bases, with 24 bases lying between them. This CDR3 has 13 amino acids. In DNA, the CDR3 is TGCAGCGTCACCGCGGGCCCTAGCTATGTGGGCACCTTC. Translating gives CSVTAGPSYVGTF.

This clonotype was found a few times. The CDR3 coding sequence is TGTGCCAGCAGCCCCATTAAGGGGATCTTAGGCCACGAGCAGTACTTC. It encodes CASSPIKGILGHEQYF. V and J are TRBV7-2 and TRBJ2-7; D perhaps matches TRBD1 (5 bases). The CDR3 spans 16 residues. With 5 bases removed from V and 5 bases from J, the gap between germline ends came to 22 bases. The germline V gene encodes CDR1 SGHTA and CDR2 FQGNSA. The full variable domain, completed using reference TRBV7-2 and TRBJ2-7, is GAGVSQSPSNKVTEKGKDVELRCDPISGHTALYWYRQSLGQGLEFLIYFQGNSAPDKSGLPSDRFSAERTGGSVSTLTIQRTQQEDSAVYLCASSPIKGILGHEQYFGPGTRLTVT.

The chain carries TRBV4-2 and TRBJ1-2; the match to TRBD1 covers 8 bases. The CDR3 contains 17 residues. From germline, CDR1 is LGHNA and CDR2 YNFKEQ. V was pared by 0 bases and J by 7 bases, with 13 bases of the junction left unmatched. The CDR3 DNA reads as TGTGCCAGCAGCCAAGATCTCGGCAGGCCAGGGGGCTTTGGCTACACCTTC. It yields the protein CASSQDLGRPGGFGYTF.

This clonotype was seen only a few times. The V call is TRBV7-2, the J call TRBJ2-6; no clear D. Germline values: CDR1 SGHTA, CDR2 FQGNSA. The CDR3 runs to 15 residues. V was clipped by 7 bases and J by 0 bases, with 10 bases between them. The CDR3 nucleotides are TGTGCCAGCACTCGGGTTTTCTCTGGGGCCAACGTCCTGACTTTC. The encoded protein is CASTRVFSGANVLTF.

This clonotype has only one observation. Here the CDR3 DNA reads TGTGCCAGCAGTTTAATAAACCGAGAACGGTTCTTC. It codes for CASSLINRERFF. The chain is built from TRBV12-3 or TRBV12-4 and TRBJ2-1, with D hard to call. Deletions cut 2 bases from V and 15 bases from J, with 14 bases between. CDR3 length: 12 residues.

The rearrangement links TRBV11-2 to TRBJ2-1; 8 bases line up with TRBD2. The CDR3 covers 16 residues. Germline V gives CDR1 SGHAT, CDR2 FQNNGV. V dropped 5 bases and J dropped 2; count of bases not matched to a gene: 8. CDR3 DNA sequence: TGTGCCAGCAGCCCCCAACCGGGAGGGGCCTACAATGAGCAGTTCTTC. Protein product: CASSPQPGGAYNEQFF.

This chain links TRBV12-3 or TRBV12-4 with TRBJ2-5; perhaps TRBD2 as D (6 bases). This CDR3 is built from 10 residues. V lost 6 bases, J lost 10 bases, and 9 bases lay in between. CDR3 protein: CASRGRIQYF. DNA of the CDR3: TGTGCCAGCAGGGGGAGGATCCAGTACTTC.